These 31 T cell receptor beta chains were all obtained from the same sample, sequenced in a study of blood T cells in healthy people across ages. The use of a sample-barcoded 5' primer and a J-beta primer mix characterized a second PCR of 7 to 11 cycles. From the 5' RACE reads, TCRdb called clonotypes with MiXCR, one entry per CDR3 protein. The sample has about 800,000 distinct CDR3 sequences, 25% seen once. Separately, the same data were catalogued under a study of T cells of mothers and their children.

What was sequenced was blood. The source of these receptors is a boy aged 5-17 years in good health.

The V and J genes are TRBV7-2 and TRBJ2-1; 7 positions agree with TRBD2. The J segment lost 2 bases and the V segment lost 5 bases, leaving 9 bases of the junction unmatched. The CDR3 has 16 residues. Germline V gene data show CDR1 as SGHTA and CDR2 as FQGNSA. CDR3 amino acids: CASSTESGVPYNEQFF. CDR3 in DNA: TGTGCCAGCAGCACGGAAAGCGGGGTCCCCTACAATGAGCAGTTCTTC.

The V call is TRBV6-1, the J call TRBJ1-5; tentative D call: TRBD1 (6 bases). Trimming took off 6 bases at V and 1 base at J, with 16 bases between the two ends. Germline-derived CDR1 and CDR2 are MNHNS and SASEGT. The CDR3 extends over 16 amino acids. CDR3 region: CASRGLQGVSNQPQHF. DNA of the CDR3: TGTGCCAGCAGAGGTTTACAGGGTGTGAGCAATCAGCCCCAGCATTTT.

This clonotype occurred a few times. This sequence joins TRBV20-1 and TRBJ2-1; 7 bases match TRBD1. The CDR3 covers 14 residues. Germline loops: CDR1 DFQATT, CDR2 SNEGSKA (reference sequence). V shed 5 bases and J 2 bases; nucleotides not matched to a gene: 6. The chain's CDR3 is CSAQDRQTYNEQFF. CDR3 nucleotide sequence: TGCAGTGCTCAGGACAGGCAGACCTACAATGAGCAGTTCTTC.

This chain links TRBV3-1 with TRBJ1-6; D unresolved. The CDR3 totals 17 residues. Trimming stripped 6 bases from V and 9 bases from J, with 24 bases between. Germline V CDR1 and CDR2: LGHDT, YNNKEL (reference sequence). The CDR3 DNA sequence: TGTGCCAGCAGTTCCGATCTCCGTGGAACTACGTCTTCACCCCTCCACTTT. The encoded protein is CASSSDLRGTTSSPLHF.

This clonotype was seen only a few times. This chain links TRBV10-3 with TRBJ1-5; D perhaps matches TRBD1 (6 bases). Germline assignment: CDR1 ENHRY and CDR2 SYGVKD. This CDR3 has 13 amino acids. The V and J ends lost 4 bases and 4 bases respectively, with 8 bases between them. The CDR3 here is CAISGQDNQPQHF. CDR3 bases: TGTGCCATCAGTGGACAGGATAATCAGCCCCAGCATTTT.

This clonotype was seen a handful of times. The gene calls are TRBV12-3 or TRBV12-4 and TRBJ2-1, with 9 bases matching TRBD2. The CDR3 is 15 residues long. The junction had 8 bases not matched to a gene; V was cut back by 5 bases and J by 6 bases. CDR3 sequence (DNA): TGTGCCAGCAGTCGTCGTGATAGCGGGAGCAATGAGCAGTTCTTC. Amino acids: CASSRRDSGSNEQFF.

A few counts support this clonotype. The chain recombines TRBV7-2 with TRBJ1-2, with a tentative D call TRBD1 (5 bases). Per germline, CDR1 SGHTA and CDR2 FQGNSA. The CDR3 consists of 14 residues. Trimming pared 3 bases from V and 7 bases from J, leaving 15 bases between. CDR3 DNA: TGTGCCAGCAGCTTCGGGGCCACGTTGGGTGGCTACACCTTC. Encoded protein: CASSFGATLGGYTF.

The rearrangement joins TRBV5-4 to TRBJ2-5; D remains ambiguous. The CDR3 has 16 residues. Germline assignment: CDR1 SGHNT and CDR2 YYREEE (reference sequence). The V end lost 7 bases, the J end lost 5 bases, and 24 bases lay between the germline ends. CDR3 region: CASGLPGQLTGETQYF. Here the CDR3 DNA reads TGTGCCAGCGGGCTCCCGGGCCAACTAACTGGGGAGACCCAGTACTTC. The complete variable domain, with remaining parts taken from reference TRBV5-4 and TRBJ2-5, reads ETGVTQSPTHLIKTRGQQVTLRCSSQSGHNTVSWYQQALGQGPQFIFQYYREEENGRGNFPPRFSGLQFPNYSSELNVNALELDDSALYLCASGLPGQLTGETQYFGPGTRLLVL.

The chain recombines TRBV29-1 with TRBJ2-1; the match to TRBD2 covers 7 bases. This CDR3 has 15 amino acids. The germline CDR1 and CDR2 sequences are SQVTM and ANQGSEA. Germline trimming cut 0 bases from V and 6 bases from J; bases unmatched to any gene: 8. The CDR3 DNA sequence: TGCAGCGTTGAAGAGAGCGGGATGTCGTCCAATGAGCAGTTCTTC. This encodes CSVEESGMSSNEQFF.

V and J are TRBV5-1 and TRBJ2-5, with D perhaps TRBD1 (6 bases). The tail of the sequence fits TRBJ2-1 better, so the J call may be wrong. The length of the CDR3 is 13 residues. Germline V gene data show CDR1 as SGHRS and CDR2 as YFSETQ. CDR3 region: CASSSAGVNEQFF. DNA for the CDR3: TGCGCCAGCAGCTCTGCAGGGGTCAATGAGCAGTTCTTC.

This chain joins TRBV29-1 and TRBJ2-7, with D perhaps given as TRBD1 or TRBD2 (5 bases each). This CDR3 contains 14 residues. V lost 4 bases to trimming and J lost 7 bases, with 20 bases between them. Looked up from germline, CDR1 is SQVTM and CDR2 is ANQGSEA. CDR3: CSVVGVQAYEEQYF. For the CDR3, the DNA is TGCAGCGTTGTGGGGGTGCAGGCCTACGAAGAGCAGTACTTC.

V gene TRBV11-1 combines with J gene TRBJ2-6; TRBD2 matches 8 bases. The J segment lost 3 bases and the V segment lost 3 bases, leaving 10 bases of the junction unmatched. Germline-derived CDR1 and CDR2 are SGHAT and FQDESV (reference sequence). CDR3 length: 18 residues. CDR3 DNA: TGTGCCAGCAGCTTCGATGGCGGGAGGCTCTTTGGGGCCAACGTCCTGACTTTC. This encodes CASSFDGGRLFGANVLTF. The complete variable domain, with remaining parts taken from reference TRBV11-1 and TRBJ2-6, reads EAEVAQSPRYKITEKSQAVAFWCDPISGHATLYWYRQILGQGPELLVQFQDESVVDDSQLPKDRFSAERLKGVDSTLKIQPAELGDSAMYLCASSFDGGRLFGANVLTFGAGSRLTVL.

The count of this clonotype is one. Just one base apart from a much larger clone, this may be a read error. The gene calls are TRBV9 and TRBJ2-5, with TRBD2 identical over 8 bases. Germline V gene data show CDR1 as SGDLS and CDR2 as YYNGEE. The CDR3 length is 14 residues. Trimming removed 4 bases from V and 0 bases from J; junction bases left unmatched: 2. The CDR3 DNA is TGTGCCAGCAGCATACTAGCGGACCAAGAGACCCAGTACTTC. This sequence encodes CASSILADQETQYF.

This clonotype was seen more than once but under ten times. The V call is TRBV4-3, the J call TRBJ1-1; D is ambiguous. The CDR3 consists of 14 residues. The germline V gene has CDR1 LGHNA and CDR2 YSLEER. Trimming took 3 bases from V and 2 from J, leaving 10 bases between them. The CDR3 loop reads CASSHIGSNTEAFF. CDR3 nucleotides: TGCGCCAGCAGCCATATAGGAAGCAACACTGAAGCTTTCTTT.

The chain couples TRBV5-1 to TRBJ2-3; TRBD2 is a possible D gene (6 bases). CDR3 size: 13 residues. The germline V gene has CDR1 SGHRS and CDR2 YFSETQ. The V end lost 6 bases, the J end lost 0 bases, and 8 bases lay between the germline ends. This CDR3 reads CASKSGSTDTQYF. In DNA, the CDR3 is TGCGCCAGCAAAAGCGGGAGCACAGATACGCAGTATTTT.

This clonotype appeared a few times. V usage is TRBV19 and J usage is TRBJ1-2; the match to TRBD1 covers 7 bases. The CDR3 runs 13 residues. The germline CDR1 and CDR2 sequences are LNHDA and SQIVND (reference sequence). Losses at the gene ends were 7 bases for V and 2 bases for J; bases not matched to a gene: 4. CDR3 sequence: CASTPDRNYGYTF. CDR3 coding DNA: TGTGCCAGTACCCCGGACAGGAACTATGGCTACACCTTC.

V usage is TRBV18 and J usage is TRBJ2-5, with 10 nucleotides matching TRBD2. The CDR3 consists of 15 residues. CDR1 KGHSH and CDR2 LQKENI come from the germline V gene. V gave up 1 base and J gave up 4 bases; unmatched junction bases: 3. CDR3 sequence (DNA): TGTGCCAGCTCACCACTGGGGACTAGCGCAGAGACCCAGTACTTC. It codes for CASSPLGTSAETQYF.

The genes are TRBV6-2 or TRBV6-3 and TRBJ1-5; tentative D call: TRBD1 (5 bases). V lost 5 bases, J lost 6 bases, and 8 bases lay in between. From germline, CDR1 is MNHEY and CDR2 SVGEGT. The CDR3 has 12 residues. CDR3 coding DNA: TGTGCCAGCAGTAAGGGGTTTCAGCCCCAGCATTTT. Translating gives CASSKGFQPQHF.

The table lists this clonotype with many counts. This rearrangement joins TRBV9 to TRBJ1-1; weak D call: TRBD1 (5 bases). This CDR3 has 14 residues. In germline, CDR1 is SGDLS, CDR2 YYNGEE. V was shortened by 4 bases and J by 0 bases, with 10 bases between the two germline ends. In DNA form, the CDR3 reads TGTGCCAGCAGCCGCGGGGGGGTGAACACTGAAGCTTTCTTT. Its translation: CASSRGGVNTEAFF.

The CDR3 DNA follows: TGCGCCAGCAGCTTGCATGCCGGGGAGCTGTTTTTT. As protein: CASSLHAGELFF. The chain is built from TRBV5-1 and TRBJ2-2, with D uncertain. This CDR3 is 12 amino acids long. Germline values: CDR1 SGHRS, CDR2 YFSETQ. V lost 1 base and J 6 bases, leaving 4 bases between the germline ends.

A note on this clonotype: The junction shows a germline mismatch at one end, possibly a read error. CDR3 sequence: CACSYVRFTGTSGRAVRTGELFF. The CDR3 nucleotides are TGTGCCTGCAGTTACGTGCGGTTTACCGGGACTAGCGGGAGGGCCGTGAGAACCGGGGAGCTGTTTTTT. The chain uses TRBV6-2 or TRBV6-3 and TRBJ2-2; 16 bases are a match to TRBD2. This CDR3 region has 23 residues. CDR1 is MNHEY, CDR2 SVGEGT, per germline.

V gene TRBV25-1 combines with J gene TRBJ2-5, with 7 positions matching TRBD2. The J call is in doubt because the DNA end fits TRBJ2-1 better. This CDR3 is built from 12 residues. CDR1 MGHDK and CDR2 SYGVNS come from the germline V gene. The CDR3, as DNA: TGTGCCAACCTCCTAGCGGTCAATGAGCAGTTCTTC. Amino acids: CANLLAVNEQFF.

V is TRBV4-2 and J is TRBJ1-4, with unresolved D. The V end was cut by 2 bases, the J end by 8 bases, with 15 bases between. The V gene's germline CDR1 is LGHNA and CDR2 YNFKEQ. The CDR3 spans 15 residues. CDR3 residues: CASSQTLWGREKLFF. DNA for the CDR3: TGTGCCAGCAGCCAAACTTTGTGGGGTCGAGAAAAACTGTTTTTT.

This clonotype was observed at least ten times. The V gene is TRBV12-3 or TRBV12-4, the J gene TRBJ1-4; D gene uncertain. CDR3 length: 11 amino acids. V lost 4 bases and J lost 7, with 4 bases in between. CDR3: CASSSGEKLFF. In DNA form, the CDR3 reads TGTGCCAGCAGTTCGGGTGAAAAACTGTTTTTT.

The CDR3 nucleotides read TGTGCCAGCACCACGGGACAGCTCCGCGGGGAGACCCAGTACTTC. Translating it yields CASTTGQLRGETQYF. V usage is TRBV28 and J usage is TRBJ2-5, with 7 bases fitting TRBD1. With 7 bases clipped from V and 5 bases from J, the junction kept 13 bases outside the gene matches. Germline CDR1 MDHEN, CDR2 SYDVKM. The CDR3 covers 15 residues.

The V call is TRBV18, the J call TRBJ2-1; no reliable D call. The DNA end favors TRBJ2-5, so the J call may be wrong. Germline CDR1 and CDR2: KGHSH and LQKENI. The CDR3 is made up of 13 amino acids. The CDR3 nucleotides are TGTGCCAGCTCAGCGACAATGGAAGAGACCCAGTACTTC. Its protein product is CASSATMEETQYF.

This clonotype was seen a few times. V usage is TRBV2 and J usage is TRBJ1-4; possible D gene TRBD1, 6 bases. The CDR3 is made up of 12 amino acids. V gave up 8 bases and J gave up 4 bases, with 8 bases separating them. Germline V gene data show CDR1 as SNHLY and CDR2 as FYNNEI. The CDR3 loop is CASRDNNEKLFF. CDR3 nucleotides: TGTGCCAGCCGGGACAATAATGAAAAACTGTTTTTT. Together with reference TRBV2 and TRBJ1-4, the CDR3 gives the full variable domain: EPEVTQTPSHQVTQMGQEVILRCVPISNHLYFYWYRQILGQKVEFLVSFYNNEISEKSEIFDDQFSVERPDGSNFTLKIRSTKLEDSAMYFCASRDNNEKLFFGSGTQLSVL.

The rearrangement joins TRBV7-2 to TRBJ2-7, with 8 bases fitting TRBD2. The CDR3 is made up of 15 amino acids. Germline V gene sequence: CDR1 SGHTA, CDR2 FQGNSA. The V gene end was trimmed by 6 bases and the J gene end by 0 bases; junction bases not matched to a gene: 7. For the CDR3, the DNA is TGTGCCAGCAGGATAGCGGGACCAAGCTCCTACGAGCAGTACTTC. This sequence encodes CASRIAGPSSYEQYF.

The V gene is TRBV7-3, the J gene TRBJ2-1; the D gene is possibly TRBD2 (6 bases). Germline CDR1 is SGHTA and CDR2 is FQGTGA. The CDR3 has 13 amino acids. The V gene lost 0 bases and the J gene lost 12 bases, with 12 bases spanning the gap. CDR3 residues: CASSLTGGVGQFF. CDR3 coding DNA: TGTGCCAGCAGCTTAACCGGGGGTGTAGGGCAGTTCTTC.

In this sample, this clonotype turned up a few times. The J gene is TRBJ2-7, the V gene TRBV12-3 or TRBV12-4; 8 bases align to TRBD1. Trimming cost V 3 bases and J 4 bases; bases outside gene matches: 11. The CDR3 totals 16 residues. The CDR3 sequence is CASSFGYGQGRYEQYF. The CDR3 DNA sequence: TGTGCCAGCAGTTTTGGATATGGACAGGGCCGTTACGAGCAGTACTTC.

This chain connects TRBV30 to TRBJ2-1; 7 nucleotides align to TRBD2. Germline V gene sequence: CDR1 GTSNPN, CDR2 SVGIG (reference sequence). V was pared by 5 bases and J by 0 bases, with 4 bases of the junction left unmatched. The CDR3 is made up of 14 amino acids. The CDR3 coding sequence is TGTGCCTGGCGGGGGACTACCTCCTACAATGAGCAGTTCTTC. Translating gives CAWRGTTSYNEQFF.